This T cell receptor beta chain emerged from a study of T cell changes during pregnancy in multiple sclerosis. Some clones are missing from TCRdb's copy, which holds only in-frame ones; the method was immunoSEQ multiplex PCR. This table has tens of thousands of clones, about 91% appearing once. The sequence came from a female donor in good health, serving as a control in a pregnancy study. Some clones in this sample may be carry-over from other donors' samples. The sequences come from PBMCs, collected in the first trimester of pregnancy.

The CDR3 bases are TGTGCCAGCAGTGCCGACAGTAGCTCCTACAATGAGCAGTTCTTC. Translating gives CASSADSSSYNEQFF. The V gene is TRBV6-4, the J gene TRBJ2-1; D might be TRBD1 (5 bases). The CDR3 runs to 15 residues. V was pared by 4 bases and J by 0 bases, with 10 bases between. CDR1 and CDR2 from the germline V gene are MRHNA and SNTAGT.